One sample yielded the 27 T cell receptor beta chains listed below, sequenced in a study of identical twins. TCRdb redid the calling of the 5' RACE reads with MiXCR, one entry per CDR3 protein. The sample includes hundreds of thousands of distinct CDR3 sequences, approximately 24% seen only once; the top ten take 2.9%. The sample also formed part of further work on T cells expressing NK-cell markers.

Input material: CD4+ T cells sorted from blood. The receptors originated from a woman aged 18-35 years in good health.

This clonotype was counted only a few times. This chain uses TRBV5-1 with TRBJ1-1, with D possibly TRBD1 on 6 matching bases. Trimming took off 7 bases at V and 4 bases at J, with 17 bases between the two ends. The CDR3 contains 14 residues. Germline lookup yields CDR1 SGHRS and CDR2 YFSETQ. This chain's CDR3 is CASGTQGDSTEAFF. The CDR3 DNA reads as TGCGCCAGCGGCACACAGGGTGATAGCACTGAAGCTTTCTTT.

This clonotype appeared a few times. The CDR3 protein is CSARASRNSYNSPLHF. The CDR3 region has the DNA TGCAGTGCTAGAGCTAGCAGAAACTCCTATAATTCACCCCTCCACTTT. This chain uses TRBV20-1 with TRBJ1-6; D is undetermined. Trimming pared 1 base from V and 0 bases from J, leaving 10 bases between. The CDR3 loop spans 16 amino acids. The germline V gene has CDR1 DFQATT and CDR2 SNEGSKA (reference sequence).

The chain recombines TRBV7-2 with TRBJ2-1; D unclear. CDR3 length equals 14 residues. Germline V gene sequence: CDR1 SGHTA, CDR2 FQGNSA. V was shortened by 2 bases and J by 3 bases, with 8 bases between the two germline ends. CDR3 bases: TGTGCCAGCAGCTTAAGCCCTGGCTACAATGAGCAGTTCTTC. It translates to CASSLSPGYNEQFF.

This sequence joins TRBV7-8 and TRBJ2-1, with 9 bases matching TRBD1. The CDR3 length is 15 residues. Germline V gene sequence: CDR1 SGHVS, CDR2 FQNEAQ. With 5 bases clipped from V and 4 bases from J, the junction kept 6 bases outside the gene matches. Here the CDR3 DNA reads TGTGCCAGCAGCGCACAGGGGGCACTTTACAATGAGCAGTTCTTC. Residues: CASSAQGALYNEQFF. Complete variable domain (other parts from reference TRBV7-8 and TRBJ2-1): GAGVSQSPRYKVAKRGQDVALRCDPISGHVSLFWYQQALGQGPEFLTYFQNEAQLDKSGLPSDRFFAERPEGSVSTLKIQRTQQEDSAVYLCASSAQGALYNEQFFGPGTRLTVL.

The rearrangement uses TRBV29-1 and TRBJ2-1; perhaps TRBD2 as D (5 bases). CDR3 length equals 13 residues. CDR1 is SQVTM and CDR2 is ANQGSEA in the germline V gene. V was pared by 7 bases and J by 1 base, with 11 bases between. The CDR3 DNA is TGCAGCGCCCCCTTAGCGTCCTACAATGAGCAGTTCTTC. As protein: CSAPLASYNEQFF.

Remarks on this clonotype: The junction differs from germline at one of its ends, possibly a read error. The V call is TRBV7-9, the J call TRBJ2-1; D possibly uses TRBD1 or TRBD2 (5 bases each). The length of the CDR3 is 12 residues. CDR1 SEHNR and CDR2 FQNEAQ come from the germline V gene (reference sequence). The CDR3 region is CASSRGYSEQFF. For the CDR3, the DNA is TGTGCCAGCAGCCGGGGCTACAGTGAGCAGTTCTTC. Based on the CDR3 plus reference TRBV7-9 and TRBJ2-1, the full variable domain is DTGVSQNPRHKITKRGQNVTFRCDPISEHNRLYWYRQTLGQGPEFLTYFQNEAQLEKSRLLSDRFSAERPKGSFSTLEIQRTEQGDSAMYLCASSRGYSEQFFGPGTRLTVL.

V is TRBV28 and J is TRBJ2-4; D ambiguous. Deletions cut 3 bases from V and 0 bases from J, with 18 bases between. Germline V CDR1 and CDR2: MDHEN, SYDVKM. The CDR3 is 18 residues long. The CDR3 sequence: CASSFAPDAGRAKNIQYF. The CDR3 nucleotides read TGTGCCAGCAGTTTCGCCCCGGACGCCGGCAGAGCCAAAAACATTCAGTACTTC.

This clonotype was counted only a few times. The chain has TRBV3-1 and TRBJ2-3; D could derive from TRBD1 or TRBD2 (6 bases each). Germline V gene data show CDR1 as LGHDT and CDR2 as YNNKEL (reference sequence). Trimming removed 4 bases at V and 4 bases at J, with 12 bases between. The CDR3 covers 14 residues. CDR3 in DNA: TGTGCCAGCAGCCCCTCGGGGGCGGCAGATACGCAGTATTTT. Residues: CASSPSGAADTQYF.

This rearrangement joins TRBV5-1 to TRBJ1-6; 7 bases map to TRBD1. CDR1 SGHRS and CDR2 YFSETQ come from the germline V gene. The CDR3 runs to 15 residues. J was trimmed by 6 bases and V by 4 bases; bases with no gene match: 7. The CDR3 DNA sequence: TGCGCCAGCAGCGATTCCGGGACAGTTAATTCACCCCTCCACTTT. It specifies CASSDSGTVNSPLHF.

In this sample, this clonotype turned up a few times. The V call is TRBV20-1, the J call TRBJ1-2, with a weak D call TRBD1 (6 bases). The CDR3 loop spans 12 amino acids. CDR1 and CDR2 from the germline V gene are DFQATT and SNEGSKA (reference sequence). The V end lost 6 bases, the J end lost 8 bases, and 16 bases lay between the germline ends. As DNA, the CDR3 is TGCAGTGCGAAGGAGGGGGGCTCAGGCTACACCTTC. Translation gives CSAKEGGSGYTF.

The chain combines TRBV12-3 or TRBV12-4 with TRBJ2-2; D is ambiguous. There are 15 residues in the CDR3. Trimming pared 6 bases from V and 0 bases from J, leaving 11 bases between. The CDR3 bases are TGTGCCAGCAGATTTGCCGGATCGAACACCGGGGAGCTGTTTTTT. As protein: CASRFAGSNTGELFF.

This clonotype was counted between two and nine times. This sequence joins TRBV10-2 and TRBJ1-6; D gene uncertain. The germline CDR1 and CDR2 sequences are WSHSY and SAAADI. Trimming stripped 2 bases from V and 10 bases from J, with 9 bases between. The CDR3 contains 13 residues. This chain's CDR3 is CASSEGWGSPLHF. DNA of the CDR3: TGCGCCAGCAGTGAGGGTTGGGGATCACCCCTCCACTTT.

In its sample, this clonotype was seen a few times. The V gene is TRBV2, the J gene TRBJ2-3; D is uncertain. Trimming left V 4 bases short and J 0 bases short, with 14 bases between. The CDR3 totals 16 residues. Germline lookup yields CDR1 SNHLY and CDR2 FYNNEI. DNA of the CDR3: TGTGCCAGCAGTGTTGAAACTCATAAAAGCACAGATACGCAGTATTTT. Its translation: CASSVETHKSTDTQYF.

This clonotype was detected only once. The rearrangement joins TRBV9 to TRBJ1-6; D is undetermined. The germline CDR1 and CDR2 sequences are SGDLS and YYNGEE. Trimming shortened V by 0 bases and J by 14 bases, and 15 bases separated the two germline ends. The CDR3 sequence is 14 residues long. The DNA of the CDR3 is TGTGCCAGCAGCGTAGGGGGATGGTCCACGGCCCTCCACTTT. It encodes CASSVGGWSTALHF. The entire variable domain, with the rest obtained from reference TRBV9 and TRBJ1-6, is as follows: DSGVTQTPKHLITATGQRVTLRCSPRSGDLSVYWYQQSLDQGLQFLIQYYNGEERAKGNILERFSAQQFPDLHSELNLSSLELGDSALYFCASSVGGWSTALHFGNGTRLTVT.

This clonotype was seen a handful of times. The chain combines TRBV10-3 with TRBJ2-3, with 10 nucleotides matching TRBD2. From germline, CDR1 is ENHRY and CDR2 SYGVKD. Trimming took 2 bases from V and 2 from J; bases not matched to a gene: 4. CDR3 length: 16 residues. The CDR3 loop is CAISEDGTSDTDTQYF. CDR3 sequence (DNA): TGTGCCATCAGTGAGGACGGGACTAGCGACACAGATACGCAGTATTTT.

This chain links TRBV20-1 with TRBJ2-1, with 13 positions matching TRBD2. CDR3 length: 14 amino acids. CDR1 and CDR2 from the germline V gene are DFQATT and SNEGSKA (reference sequence). With 5 bases clipped from V and 5 bases from J, the junction kept 3 bases outside the gene matches. The CDR3 DNA reads as TGCAGTGCTGGGACTAGCGGGATCCACAATGAGCAGTTCTTC. Its translation is CSAGTSGIHNEQFF.

This clonotype was picked up a small number of times. For the CDR3, the DNA is TGTGCCAGCAGCTCACGACTAGTTGTTGACGGGGAGCTGTTTTTT. Its translation: CASSSRLVVDGELFF. The chain joins TRBV7-8 to TRBJ2-2, with a possible D match to TRBD2 (6 bases). This CDR3 comprises 15 residues. The V gene lost 4 bases and the J gene lost 7 bases, with 16 bases spanning the gap. Germline values: CDR1 SGHVS, CDR2 FQNEAQ.

This rearrangement joins TRBV7-6 to TRBJ2-7; TRBD1 matches at 7 bases. V trimming: 5 bases; J trimming: 1 base; junction bases outside the gene matches: 8. From germline, CDR1 is SGHVS and CDR2 FNYEAQ. The CDR3 is made up of 15 amino acids. This CDR3 is CASSPGTADSYEQYF. The CDR3 nucleotides read TGTGCCAGCAGCCCCGGGACAGCCGATTCCTACGAGCAGTACTTC.

This chain connects TRBV27 to TRBJ2-2, with a weak D call TRBD2 (6 bases). The germline V gene encodes CDR1 MNHEY and CDR2 SMNVEV (reference sequence). V lost 2 bases, J lost 0 bases, and 7 bases lay in between. The CDR3 extends over 15 amino acids. The CDR3: CASSLLATNTGELFF. In DNA, the CDR3 is TGTGCCAGCAGTTTACTAGCGACGAACACCGGGGAGCTGTTTTTT.

The V call is TRBV6-4, the J call TRBJ2-7, with 8 nucleotides matching TRBD2. Germline V gene data show CDR1 as MRHNA and CDR2 as SNTAGT. The CDR3 is made up of 14 amino acids. J was trimmed by 6 bases and V by 8 bases; bases with no gene match: 12. CDR3 protein: CASPAGTRVGEQYF. The DNA of the CDR3 is TGTGCCAGCCCTGCCGGGACTAGGGTAGGCGAGCAGTACTTC.

J is TRBJ2-7 and V is TRBV5-6; D gene uncertain. The V and J ends lost 7 bases and 5 bases respectively, with 13 bases between them. The germline gives CDR1 SGHDT, CDR2 YYEEEE. This CDR3 is 12 amino acids long. This CDR3 reads CASSKVWNEQYF. For the CDR3, the DNA is TGTGCCAGCTCGAAGGTCTGGAACGAGCAGTACTTC.

The chain combines TRBV7-2 with TRBJ1-6; D remains ambiguous. V lost 2 bases, J lost 5 bases, and 7 bases lay in between. Per germline, CDR1 SGHTA and CDR2 FQGNSA. The CDR3 spans 14 residues. The DNA for the CDR3 is TGTGCCAGCAGCTTACTCGGGAATAATTCACCCCTCCACTTT. Translated, it gives CASSLLGNNSPLHF. The whole variable domain, remainder taken from reference TRBV7-2 and TRBJ1-6, is GAGVSQSPSNKVTEKGKDVELRCDPISGHTALYWYRQSLGQGLEFLIYFQGNSAPDKSGLPSDRFSAERTGGSVSTLTIQRTQQEDSAVYLCASSLLGNNSPLHFGNGTRLTVT.

The chain carries TRBV5-8 and TRBJ2-1, with D possibly TRBD2 on 5 matching bases. V dropped 5 bases and J dropped 2 bases, with 14 bases sitting between them. The CDR3 totals 15 residues. Germline values: CDR1 SGHTS, CDR2 YDEGEE. CDR3: CASRHREPTYNEQFF. Written as DNA, the CDR3 is TGTGCCAGCAGACACCGGGAACCTACCTACAATGAGCAGTTCTTC.

This clonotype was seen a handful of times. This chain links TRBV7-2 with TRBJ2-5; D may be TRBD1 (6 bases). The V end lost 5 bases, the J end lost 0 bases, and 10 bases lay between the germline ends. The CDR3 runs 14 residues. In germline, CDR1 is SGHTA, CDR2 FQGNSA. The CDR3 DNA reads as TGTGCCAGCAGCCCGGACAGAAACCAAGAGACCCAGTACTTC. It codes for CASSPDRNQETQYF.

Only a few counts were recorded for this clonotype. The chain combines TRBV2 with TRBJ2-7, with TRBD2 matching 11 bases. The junction had 0 bases not matched to a gene; V was cut back by 6 bases and J by 5 bases. CDR3 length: 12 amino acids. The germline V gene has CDR1 SNHLY and CDR2 FYNNEI. CDR3 sequence (DNA): TGTGCCAGCAGACTAGCGGGAGACGAGCAGTACTTC. As protein: CASRLAGDEQYF. Full variable domain (missing parts from reference TRBV2 and TRBJ2-7): EPEVTQTPSHQVTQMGQEVILRCVPISNHLYFYWYRQILGQKVEFLVSFYNNEISEKSEIFDDQFSVERPDGSNFTLKIRSTKLEDSAMYFCASRLAGDEQYFGPGTRLTVT.

There are a few counts of this clonotype. The genes are TRBV12-3 or TRBV12-4 and TRBJ2-2; 7 bases align to TRBD1. The CDR3 spans 14 residues. The junction had 4 bases not matched to a gene; V was cut back by 6 bases and J by 3 bases. The CDR3 is CASSSGQDTGELFF. The CDR3 DNA follows: TGTGCCAGCAGCTCTGGACAGGACACCGGGGAGCTGTTTTTT.

In its sample, this clonotype was seen a few times. The gene calls are TRBV6-5 and TRBJ2-3; 7 nucleotides align to TRBD2. V was pared by 4 bases and J by 4 bases, with 5 bases of the junction left unmatched. The CDR3 totals 14 residues. Germline V lookup: CDR1 MNHEY, CDR2 SVGAGI. The CDR3 bases are TGTGCCAGCAGTTCGGGGGGTTTGGCAGATACGCAGTATTTT. Its protein is CASSSGGLADTQYF.